These 14 T cell receptor beta chains came from one sample sequenced in a study of identical twins. TCRdb used MiXCR to reprocess the 5' RACE reads, holding one entry per CDR3 protein. The data show approximately 470,000 distinct CDR3 sequences, 13% to 15% seen once. These same records also appear under a second study, on yellow fever vaccine responses in identical twins.

Sequenced: CD4+ T cells sorted from blood. These receptor sequences come from a woman younger than 35 in good health.

The chain has TRBV20-1 and TRBJ2-7; 10 bases align to TRBD2. CDR3 size: 13 residues. Germline trimming cut 6 bases from V and 5 bases from J; bases unmatched to any gene: 7. Germline values: CDR1 DFQATT, CDR2 SNEGSKA (reference sequence). This chain's CDR3 is CSAPTSGLNEQYF. Written as DNA, the CDR3 is TGCAGTGCCCCGACTAGCGGGCTCAACGAGCAGTACTTC.

The chain employs TRBV25-1 and TRBJ2-2; D might be TRBD1 (5 bases). CDR3 length equals 16 residues. Per the germline V gene, CDR1 is MGHDK and CDR2 is SYGVNS. Between the trimmed V and J ends, which lost 1 base and 5 bases, there was a span of 14 bases. This CDR3 is CASSELKGSATGELFF. CDR3 sequence (DNA): TGTGCCAGCAGTGAATTAAAGGGGTCGGCGACCGGGGAGCTGTTTTTT.

This clonotype was found a few times. The chain uses TRBV5-6 and TRBJ2-5, with D possibly being TRBD1 (7 bases). The germline V gene has CDR1 SGHDT and CDR2 YYEEEE. The CDR3 covers 21 residues. V was pared by 5 bases and J by 3 bases, with 35 bases between. The CDR3 DNA sequence: TGTGCCAGCAGGATCCCAGGGGGGTCCCCCCTCGCACCGGGACACGAAGAGACCCAGTACTTC. Its protein product is CASRIPGGSPLAPGHEETQYF.

The V and J genes are TRBV7-2 and TRBJ2-1; the D call may be TRBD1 or TRBD2 (5 bases each). Deletions cut 4 bases from V and 7 bases from J, with 20 bases between. The CDR3 runs 16 residues. Germline lookup yields CDR1 SGHTA and CDR2 FQGNSA. The CDR3 DNA sequence: TGTGCCAGCAGCTCCCTTAGTCGGGACCAAAGGAATGAGCAGTTCTTC. This gives the protein CASSSLSRDQRNEQFF.

The chain couples TRBV9 to TRBJ2-2, with D unresolved. The germline CDR1 and CDR2 sequences are SGDLS and YYNGEE. V was cut by 4 bases and J by 6 bases, with 16 bases left in between. The length of the CDR3 is 15 residues. This CDR3 reads CASSFSQRVPGELFF. The DNA for the CDR3 is TGTGCCAGCAGCTTTTCACAAAGGGTGCCCGGGGAGCTGTTTTTT. Full variable domain (remainder filled in from reference TRBV9 and TRBJ2-2): DSGVTQTPKHLITATGQRVTLRCSPRSGDLSVYWYQQSLDQGLQFLIQYYNGEERAKGNILERFSAQQFPDLHSELNLSSLELGDSALYFCASSFSQRVPGELFFGEGSRLTVL.

This clonotype has a count of ten or more. The rearrangement uses TRBV20-1 and TRBJ1-1; the D is unclear. Trimming stripped 3 bases from V and 1 base from J, with 9 bases between. The germline CDR1 and CDR2 sequences are DFQATT and SNEGSKA (reference sequence). The CDR3 consists of 13 residues. CDR3 sequence: CSASRRRNTEAFF. DNA for the CDR3: TGCAGTGCTAGCCGACGCCGGAACACTGAAGCTTTCTTT.

The CDR3 sequence is CASSYLDRDTEAFF. DNA of the CDR3: TGTGCCAGCAGTTACTTGGACAGGGATACTGAAGCTTTCTTT. This chain joins TRBV6-5 and TRBJ1-1; 8 bases line up with TRBD1. CDR1 MNHEY and CDR2 SVGAGI come from the germline V gene. The V segment lost 1 base and the J segment 5 bases; nucleotides outside the gene matches: 3. This CDR3 contains 14 residues.

This clonotype occurred many times. CDR3 sequence (DNA): TGTGCCACTACCGGGACTAGTACAGATACGCAGTATTTT. Protein sequence: CATTGTSTDTQYF. The chain is built from TRBV10-3 and TRBJ2-3; 8 nucleotides match TRBD2. The CDR3 is 13 amino acids. The V and J ends lost 10 bases and 3 bases, in that order; junction bases with no gene match: 6. Germline CDR1 and CDR2: ENHRY and SYGVKD.

The rearrangement links TRBV24-1 to TRBJ2-1, with 8 bases aligning to TRBD2. The CDR3 length is 17 residues. The germline V gene encodes CDR1 KGHDR and CDR2 SFDVKD. The ends lost 3 bases at V and 2 bases at J; junction bases unmatched: 8. The CDR3: CATSDGGLAGPYNEQFF. CDR3 coding DNA: TGTGCCACCAGTGATGGGGGGCTAGCGGGCCCCTACAATGAGCAGTTCTTC.

This clonotype was found many times. The J gene is TRBJ2-4, the V gene TRBV20-1; D tentatively reads TRBD1 or TRBD2 (5 bases each). CDR1 is DFQATT, CDR2 SNEGSKA, per germline (reference sequence). The CDR3 totals 13 residues. The CDR3 DNA reads as TGCAGCGTCGCAACAGGTTCAGCGGACATTCAGTACTTC. Its protein product is CSVATGSADIQYF.

The gene calls are TRBV12-3 or TRBV12-4 and TRBJ2-7; TRBD1 agrees at 9 bases. V lost 1 base and J lost 4; bases outside the gene matches: 5. The CDR3 is 15 residues long. As DNA, the CDR3 is TGTGCCAGCAGTTTAGTAGGGACAGGGAAGTACGAGCAGTACTTC. The encoded protein is CASSLVGTGKYEQYF.

This clonotype appeared a few times. The V call is TRBV29-1, the J call TRBJ2-1, with D perhaps TRBD1 (5 bases). From germline, CDR1 is SQVTM and CDR2 ANQGSEA. V dropped 1 base and J dropped 12 bases, with 13 bases sitting between them. The CDR3 sequence is 12 residues long. CDR3 in amino acids: CSVEVNGALQFF. In DNA, the CDR3 is TGCAGCGTTGAAGTCAATGGGGCTTTGCAGTTCTTC.

This clonotype appeared once. The chain recombines TRBV7-2 with TRBJ1-1; D is possibly TRBD1 (5 bases). Trimming stripped 6 bases from V and 11 bases from J, with 13 bases between. CDR3 size: 11 residues. Germline lookup yields CDR1 SGHTA and CDR2 FQGNSA. The CDR3 loop reads CASSPQGRAFF. In DNA form, the CDR3 reads TGTGCCAGCAGTCCTCAGGGTCGGGCTTTCTTT.

V is TRBV7-8 and J is TRBJ2-7; D is uncertain. The germline V gene has CDR1 SGHVS and CDR2 FQNEAQ. Trimming took 5 bases from V and 6 from J, leaving 17 bases between them. This CDR3 comprises 14 residues. CDR3 DNA: TGTGCCAGCAGCCGTGGCGAACCGGGTCGCGAGCAGTACTTC. Encoded protein: CASSRGEPGREQYF.